A selection of T cell receptor beta chains follows, all from one sample in a study of blood T cell repertoires in COVID-19. Profiled with immunoSEQ multiplex PCR; TCRdb holds only in-frame clones, not every one. The data show about 310,000 clones, about nine tenths seen once. The sample comprised PBMCs or T cells enriched from blood (not recorded which). Receptor source: a young woman who had recovered from COVID-19. Each CDR3 is given without its conserved first and last residue. Clone sizes are given selectively: once, few, many, or a class where the clone is expanded.

clone size,J gene,V gene,CDR3 protein
-,TRBJ2-3,TRBV11-3,ASSLTGERLDTQY
-,TRBJ2-1,TRBV10-3,AISESEGQYNEQF
once,TRBJ1-6,TRBV5-1,ASRLLQGMEDSPLH
-,TRBJ1-1,TRBV19,ATVGWGDRDGTF
-,TRBJ1-5,TRBV18,ASSSLPGSVQPQH
-,TRBJ2-7,TRBV5-8,ASSFVGQGPYEQY
-,TRBJ1-1,TRBV5-1,ASSQGTLAEAF
-,TRBJ1-2,TRBV6-5,ASRPRQTSYGYT
-,TRBJ1-2,TRBV6-5,ASTPRMGQGTGYT
-,TRBJ1-5,TRBV4-2,ASSPHRGSNQPQH
-,TRBJ1-6,TRBV7-2,ASSLYPRPPLH
many,TRBJ2-3,TRBV27,ASSLLGLAGGADTQY
-,TRBJ1-2,TRBV4-3,ASSQDLDRLGYGYT
-,TRBJ1-2,TRBV3-1/TRBV3-2,ASSQDDRGVGDT
-,TRBJ2-3,TRBV5-1,ASSRGDRTDTQY
-,TRBJ2-5,TRBV29-1,SVDRQGVETQY
once,TRBJ2-2,TRBV27,ASRLTGNLGELF
-,TRBJ2-1,TRBV7-2,ASSLAGPPEQF
-,TRBJ1-5,TRBV6-2/TRBV6-3,ASSDRGRSNQPQH
-,TRBJ1-4,TRBV30,AWSTDRTGATNEKLF
once,TRBJ2-1,TRBV6-2/TRBV6-3,ASSYFGGMLYNEQF
-,TRBJ2-5,TRBV28,ASSSPRGETQY
-,TRBJ1-2,TRBV7-9,ASSEAANYGYT
-,TRBJ2-2,TRBV4-3,ASSQVVGALTGELF
-,TRBJ2-3,TRBV5-1,ASSPGTSGGTDTQY
-,TRBJ2-7,TRBV7-2,ASSLHSQSFEQY
-,TRBJ2-2,TRBV11-1,ASSYPNTGELF
-,TRBJ1-1,TRBV7-2,ASSLRQGGTEAF
-,TRBJ2-4,TRBV4-1,ASSQTTSGENIQY
-,TRBJ2-2,TRBV4-3,ASSQGDRARIMNTGELF
once,TRBJ1-2,TRBV11-2,ASSLSQRGMSYGYT
-,TRBJ1-2,TRBV28,ASSSLVGYT
-,TRBJ1-2,TRBV7-3,ASSLFPGHPTGYT
once,TRBJ1-1,TRBV19,ASSTGTRDTEAF